Below, 10 T cell receptor beta chains from the same sample are listed, as sequenced in a study of cytomegalovirus exposure and HLA in healthy donors. The PCR made use of 60 Vbeta and 13 Jbeta primers. Clones were read by immunoSEQ multiplex PCR, and TCRdb kept only the in-frame ones, dropping some. The sample includes 90,000 to 150,000 clones, approximately 84% of them seen just once. Material: PBMCs. Source of these receptors: a man aged 45-65 years in good health and CMV-seronegative.

Only a few counts were recorded for this clone. V gene TRBV6-5 combines with J gene TRBJ2-5, with TRBD1 matching over 7 bases. V lost 6 bases and J lost 4; bases outside the gene matches: 8. CDR3 length: 14 amino acids. Germline CDR1 and CDR2: MNHEY and SVGAGI. CDR3 region: CASSSGQVGETQYF. CDR3 nucleotide sequence: TGTGCCAGCAGCTCTGGACAGGTTGGAGAGACCCAGTACTTC.

The chain recombines TRBV4-3 with TRBJ2-3, with 10 bases fitting TRBD2. The V and J ends lost 4 bases and 0 bases, in that order; junction bases with no gene match: 4. CDR1 LGHNA and CDR2 YSLEER come from the germline V gene. CDR3 length: 16 residues. In nucleotides, the CDR3 is TGCGCCAGCAGCCCCGGACTAGCGGCTAGCACAGATACGCAGTATTTT. Protein sequence: CASSPGLAASTDTQYF.

This clone was recorded once. This chain links TRBV29-1 with TRBJ2-5, with a possible D match to TRBD2 (6 bases). The CDR3 contains 13 residues. The germline gives CDR1 SQVTM, CDR2 ANQGSEA. The V end was cut by 6 bases, the J end by 5 bases, with 16 bases between. CDR3 DNA: TGCAGCGTAGCTAGCGTCCCAGGGGAGACCCAGTACTTC. Translating it yields CSVASVPGETQYF.

This chain uses TRBV7-9 with TRBJ1-5; D is possibly TRBD1 (5 bases). CDR1 is SEHNR, CDR2 FQNEAQ, per germline (reference sequence). V lost 1 base to trimming and J lost 5 bases, with 15 bases between them. This CDR3 comprises 16 residues. In DNA, the CDR3 is TGTGCCAGCAGCTTAGGCAGGGTACGGGAGGATCAGCCCCAGCATTTT. Its translation: CASSLGRVREDQPQHF.

The chain carries TRBV19 and TRBJ1-5, with 7 bases lining up with TRBD1. V trimming: 7 bases; J trimming: 0 bases; junction bases outside the gene matches: 3. From germline, CDR1 is LNHDA and CDR2 SQIVND (reference sequence). The CDR3 extends over 14 amino acids. The CDR3 DNA sequence: TGTGCCAGTAAGGGGGCCGTTAGCAATCAGCCCCAGCATTTT. This sequence encodes CASKGAVSNQPQHF.

J is TRBJ2-5 and V is TRBV23-1; TRBD2 matches at 9 bases. TRBV23-1 is an ORF, and what it does is uncertain. The J segment lost 2 bases and the V segment lost 0 bases, leaving 7 bases of the junction unmatched. The CDR3 consists of 17 residues. CDR3 protein: CASSQSEERGVQETQYF. For the CDR3, the DNA is TGCGCCAGCAGTCAATCGGAAGAGCGGGGGGTACAAGAGACCCAGTACTTC.

The gene calls are TRBV6-1 and TRBJ2-1, with a tentative D call TRBD2 (5 bases). With 3 bases removed from V and 8 bases from J, the gap between germline ends came to 20 bases. Germline CDR1 is MNHNS and CDR2 is SASEGT. This CDR3 spans 16 amino acids. The CDR3 here is CASSDVGGRGVDEQFF. The CDR3 DNA follows: TGTGCCAGCAGTGATGTAGGCGGGCGCGGTGTCGATGAGCAGTTCTTC.

The chain carries TRBV12-5 and TRBJ2-1, with D maybe TRBD2 (5 bases). The V and J ends lost 2 bases and 7 bases respectively, with 18 bases between them. This CDR3 is 16 amino acids long. Per the germline V gene, CDR1 is LGHNT and CDR2 is FRNRAP. The CDR3 DNA reads TGTGCTAGTGGTTTGAGCCTTAGCCTAACGGGGAATGAGCAGTTCTTC. As protein: CASGLSLSLTGNEQFF.

The chain is built from TRBV21-1 and TRBJ1-6; the table's D gene call, TRBD1, was not cross checked with the DNA. TRBV21-1 is labeled a pseudogene. The CDR3 consists of 16 residues. The CDR3 DNA reads TGTGCCAGCAGCAAAGGCAGGATCTCCCCTAATTCACCCCTCCACTTT. It specifies CASSKGRISPNSPLHF.

The table lists this clone with a count of one. This same CDR3 is encoded by further DNA sequences in the sample. The chain is built from TRBV27 and TRBJ1-5, with D perhaps matching TRBD1 (6 bases). V was trimmed by 5 bases and J by 7 bases, leaving 12 bases between them. Looked up from germline, CDR1 is MNHEY and CDR2 is SMNVEV (reference sequence). This CDR3 has 13 residues. The CDR3 reads CASSLYRDQPQHF. CDR3 bases: TGTGCCAGCAGTCTGTACAGGGACCAGCCCCAGCATTTT.